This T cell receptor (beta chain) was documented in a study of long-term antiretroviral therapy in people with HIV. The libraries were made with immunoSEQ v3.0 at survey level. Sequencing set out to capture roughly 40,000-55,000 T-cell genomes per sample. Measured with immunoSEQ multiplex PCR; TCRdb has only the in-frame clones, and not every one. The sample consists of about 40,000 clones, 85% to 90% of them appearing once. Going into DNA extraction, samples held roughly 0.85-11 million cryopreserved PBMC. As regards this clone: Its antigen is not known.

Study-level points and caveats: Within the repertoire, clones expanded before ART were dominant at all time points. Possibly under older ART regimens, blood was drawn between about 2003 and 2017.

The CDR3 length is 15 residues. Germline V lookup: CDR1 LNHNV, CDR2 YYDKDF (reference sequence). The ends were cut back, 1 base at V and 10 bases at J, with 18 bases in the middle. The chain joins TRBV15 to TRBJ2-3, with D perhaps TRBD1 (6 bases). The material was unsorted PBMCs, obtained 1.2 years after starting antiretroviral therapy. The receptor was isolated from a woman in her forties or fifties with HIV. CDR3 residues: CATSRAQATGPAQYF. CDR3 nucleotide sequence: TGTGCCACCAGCAGAGCCCAGGCAACAGGGCCCGCGCAGTATTTT. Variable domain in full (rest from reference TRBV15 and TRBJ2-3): DAMVIQNPRYQVTQFGKPVTLSCSQTLNHNVMYWYQQKSSQAPKLLFHYYDKDFNNEADTPDNFQSRRPNTSFCFLDIRSPGLGDTAMYLCATSRAQATGPAQYFGPGTRLTVL.